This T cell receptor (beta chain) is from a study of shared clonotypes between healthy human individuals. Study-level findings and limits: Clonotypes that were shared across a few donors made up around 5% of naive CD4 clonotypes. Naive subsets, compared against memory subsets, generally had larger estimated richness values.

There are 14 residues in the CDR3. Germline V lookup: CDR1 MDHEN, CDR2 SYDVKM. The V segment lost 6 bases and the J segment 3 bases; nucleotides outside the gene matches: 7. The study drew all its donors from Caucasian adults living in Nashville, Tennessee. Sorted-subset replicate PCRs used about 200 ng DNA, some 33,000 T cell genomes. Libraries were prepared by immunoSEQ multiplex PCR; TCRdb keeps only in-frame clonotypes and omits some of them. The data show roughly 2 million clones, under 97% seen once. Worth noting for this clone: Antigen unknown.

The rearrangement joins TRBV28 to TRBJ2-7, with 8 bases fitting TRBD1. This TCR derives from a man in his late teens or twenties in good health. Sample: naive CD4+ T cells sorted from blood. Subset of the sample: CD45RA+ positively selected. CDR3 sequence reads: CASRTGERVYEQYF. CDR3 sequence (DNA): TGTGCCAGCAGGACAGGGGAGCGTGTCTACGAGCAGTACTTC.